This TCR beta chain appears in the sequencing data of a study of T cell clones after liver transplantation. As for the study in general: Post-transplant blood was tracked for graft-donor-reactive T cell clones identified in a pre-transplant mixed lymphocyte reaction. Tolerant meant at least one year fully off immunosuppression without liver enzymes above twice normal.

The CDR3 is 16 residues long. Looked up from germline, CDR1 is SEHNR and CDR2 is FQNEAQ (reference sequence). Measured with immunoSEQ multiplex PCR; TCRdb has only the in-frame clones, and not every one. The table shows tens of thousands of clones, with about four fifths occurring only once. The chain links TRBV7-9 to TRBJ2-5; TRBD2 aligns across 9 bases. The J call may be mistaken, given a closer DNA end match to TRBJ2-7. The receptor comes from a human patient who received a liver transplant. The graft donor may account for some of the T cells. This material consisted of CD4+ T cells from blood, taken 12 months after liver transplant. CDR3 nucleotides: TGTGCCAGCAGCTTCTGGGGTAGCGGGAGTTCTTACGAGCAGTACTTC. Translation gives CASSFWGSGSSYEQYF.